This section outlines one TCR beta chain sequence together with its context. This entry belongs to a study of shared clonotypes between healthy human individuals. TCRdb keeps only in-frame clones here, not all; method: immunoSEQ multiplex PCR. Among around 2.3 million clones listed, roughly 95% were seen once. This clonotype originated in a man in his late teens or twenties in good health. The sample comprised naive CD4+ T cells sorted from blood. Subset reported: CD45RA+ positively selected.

CDR3 sequence (DNA): TGTGCCAGTAGTCTCTCCGGGACAGGGCTCGAAAAACTGTTTTTT. It codes for CASSLSGTGLEKLFF. The rearrangement uses TRBV19 and TRBJ1-4; 9 positions match TRBD1. V dropped 5 bases and J dropped 8; count of bases not matched to a gene: 9. The CDR3 has 15 amino acids. Germline V CDR1 and CDR2: LNHDA, SQIVND (reference sequence).